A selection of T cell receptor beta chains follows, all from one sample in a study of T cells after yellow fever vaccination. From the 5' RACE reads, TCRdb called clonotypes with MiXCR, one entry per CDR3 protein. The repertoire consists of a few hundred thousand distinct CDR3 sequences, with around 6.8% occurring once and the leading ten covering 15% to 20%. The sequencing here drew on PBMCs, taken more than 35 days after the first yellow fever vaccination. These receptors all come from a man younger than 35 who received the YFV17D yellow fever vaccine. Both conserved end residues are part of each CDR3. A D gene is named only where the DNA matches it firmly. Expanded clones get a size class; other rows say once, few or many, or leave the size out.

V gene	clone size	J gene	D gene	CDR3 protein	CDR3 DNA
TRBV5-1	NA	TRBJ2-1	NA	CASSRMPGTYNEQFF	TGCGCCAGCAGCCGAATGCCAGGCACCTACAATGAGCAGTTCTTC
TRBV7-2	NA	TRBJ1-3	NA	CASSYGGPSSGNTIYF	TGTGCCAGCAGCTACGGCGGGCCGAGCTCTGGAAACACCATATATTTT
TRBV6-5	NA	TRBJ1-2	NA	CASSYSGAFYGYTF	TGTGCCAGCAGTTACTCTGGGGCCTTCTATGGCTACACCTTC
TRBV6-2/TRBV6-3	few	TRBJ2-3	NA	CASSYSRIPDTQYF	TGTGCCAGCAGTTACTCTAGAATCCCAGATACGCAGTATTTT
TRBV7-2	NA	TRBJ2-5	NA	CASSLDPGVLIETQYF	TGTGCCAGCAGCTTAGATCCAGGCGTGTTGATCGAGACCCAGTACTTC
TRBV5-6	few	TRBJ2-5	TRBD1	CASSRDRVQTQYF	TGTGCCAGCAGCCGGGACAGGGTTCAGACCCAGTACTTC
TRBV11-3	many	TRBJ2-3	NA	CASSLVYISEKAGPRGTDTQYF	TGTGCCAGCAGCTTAGTGTATATTTCGGAGAAGGCGGGCCCCAGGGGCACAGATACGCAGTATTTT
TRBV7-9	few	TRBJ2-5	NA	CASSLRLDQETQYF	TGTGCCAGCAGCCTTAGACTAGATCAAGAGACCCAGTACTTC
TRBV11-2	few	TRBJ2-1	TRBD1	CASSGHRTGGMDEQFF	TGTGCCAGCAGCGGACATAGGACAGGGGGTATGGATGAGCAGTTCTTC
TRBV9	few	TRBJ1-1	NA	CASSVGQESKAFF	TGTGCCAGCAGCGTAGGGCAGGAAAGTAAAGCTTTCTTT
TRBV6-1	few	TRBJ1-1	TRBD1	CASSLPTGVSTEAFF	TGTGCCAGCAGTCTTCCGACAGGGGTTAGCACTGAAGCTTTCTTT
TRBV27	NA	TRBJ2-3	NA	CASSWTGHSTDTQYF	TGTGCCAGCAGTTGGACCGGCCACTCCACAGATACGCAGTATTTT
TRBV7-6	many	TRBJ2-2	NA	CASSPQVGELFF	TGTGCCAGCAGCCCGCAGGTCGGGGAGCTGTTTTTT
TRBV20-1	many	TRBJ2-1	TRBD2	CSASLAGGENEQFF	TGCAGTGCTAGTCTAGCGGGAGGGGAGAATGAGCAGTTCTTC
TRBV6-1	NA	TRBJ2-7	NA	CASSPTWQGPYEQYF	TGTGCCAGCAGTCCCACCTGGCAGGGACCCTACGAGCAGTACTTC
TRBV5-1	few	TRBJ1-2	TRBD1	CASSWGQSLGYTF	TGCGCCAGCAGCTGGGGACAGAGTCTCGGCTACACCTTC
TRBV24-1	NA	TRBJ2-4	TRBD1	CATSDRQGPKNIQYF	TGTGCCACCAGTGATCGACAGGGTCCCAAAAACATTCAGTACTTC
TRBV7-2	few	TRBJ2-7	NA	CASSSRSGEQYF	TGTGCCAGCAGCTCACGATCCGGGGAGCAGTACTTC
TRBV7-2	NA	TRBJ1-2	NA	CASSLHPGPNYGYTF	TGTGCCAGCAGCTTACACCCGGGCCCTAACTATGGCTACACCTTC
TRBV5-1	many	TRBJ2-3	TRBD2	CASSLATSGGSDTQYF	TGCGCCAGCAGCTTGGCTACTAGCGGGGGCTCGGATACGCAGTATTTT
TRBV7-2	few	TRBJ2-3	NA	CASSLNSGPGTQYF	TGTGCCAGCAGCTTAAATTCCGGACCAGGTACGCAGTATTTT
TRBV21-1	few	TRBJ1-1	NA	CASSKVQKGGVTEAFF	TGTGCCAGCAGCAAAGTTCAGAAGGGAGGGGTCACTGAAGCTTTCTTT
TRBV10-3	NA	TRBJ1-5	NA	CAISDRENQPQHF	TGTGCCATCAGTGACAGGGAGAATCAGCCCCAGCATTTT
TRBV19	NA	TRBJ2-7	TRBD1	CASSGGTGLPYEQYF	TGTGCCAGTAGTGGGGGGACAGGCCTACCCTACGAGCAGTACTTC
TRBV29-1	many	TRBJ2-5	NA	CSVVPRGFQETQYF	TGCAGCGTTGTCCCGAGGGGATTTCAAGAGACCCAGTACTTC
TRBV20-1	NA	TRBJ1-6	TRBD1	CSATQGARSYNSPLHF	TGCAGTGCTACACAGGGGGCAAGGTCCTATAATTCACCCCTCCACTTT
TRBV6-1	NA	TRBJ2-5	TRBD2	CASSIAGGRETQYF	TGTGCCAGCAGTATAGCGGGGGGGCGAGAGACCCAGTACTTC
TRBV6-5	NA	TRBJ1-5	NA	CASSYTQMNQPQHF	TGTGCCAGCAGTTATACCCAGATGAATCAGCCCCAGCATTTT
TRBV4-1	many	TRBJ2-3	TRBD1	CASSQEGQGASSQYF	TGCGCCAGCAGCCAAGAGGGCCAGGGGGCCAGTTCGCAGTATTTT
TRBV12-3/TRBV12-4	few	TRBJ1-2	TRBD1	CASSFGTDHYGYTF	TGTGCCAGCAGTTTCGGGACAGATCACTATGGCTACACCTTC
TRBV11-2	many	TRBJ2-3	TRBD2	CASSFLLAAPGDTQYF	TGTGCCAGCAGCTTCCTACTAGCGGCCCCGGGGGATACGCAGTATTTT
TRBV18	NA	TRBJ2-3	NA	CASSTPGIPDTQYF	TGTGCCAGCTCAACCCCAGGGATCCCAGATACGCAGTATTTT
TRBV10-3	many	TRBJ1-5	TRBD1	CAVRQGGNQPQHF	TGTGCCGTTCGACAGGGCGGGAATCAGCCCCAGCATTTT
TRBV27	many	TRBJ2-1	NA	CASSLQAISSYNEQFF	TGTGCCAGCAGTTTACAGGCGATCTCCTCCTACAATGAGCAGTTCTTC
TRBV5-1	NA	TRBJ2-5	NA	CASSATGNQETQYF	TGCGCCAGCAGCGCTACCGGGAACCAAGAGACCCAGTACTTC
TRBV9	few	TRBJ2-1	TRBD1	CASSVAASRQGVYNEQFF	TGTGCCAGCAGCGTAGCTGCTTCGAGGCAGGGGGTCTACAATGAGCAGTTCTTC
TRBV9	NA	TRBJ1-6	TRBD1	CASSSRDRLNSPLHF	TGTGCCAGCAGCTCCCGGGACAGGTTAAATTCACCCCTCCACTTT
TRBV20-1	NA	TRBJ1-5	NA	CSAGGRLNQPQHF	TGCAGTGCTGGTGGACGCCTCAATCAGCCCCAGCATTTT
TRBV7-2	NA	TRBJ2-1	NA	CASRVTNEQFF	TGTGCCAGCAGGGTGACCAATGAGCAGTTCTTC
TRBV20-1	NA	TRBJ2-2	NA	CSAALGGGTGELFF	TGCAGTGCCGCCCTAGGGGGTGGCACCGGGGAGCTGTTTTTT
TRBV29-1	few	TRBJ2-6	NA	CSVEVGTGANVLTF	TGCAGCGTTGAGGTGGGAACTGGGGCCAACGTCCTGACTTTC
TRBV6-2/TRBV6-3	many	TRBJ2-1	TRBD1	CASSPRQGHEQFF	TGTGCCAGCAGTCCCCGACAGGGGCATGAGCAGTTCTTC
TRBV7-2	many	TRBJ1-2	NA	CASSPQPYGYTF	TGTGCCAGCAGCCCACAGCCATATGGCTACACCTTC
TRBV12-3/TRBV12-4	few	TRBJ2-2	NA	CASSRGFPGELFF	TGTGCCAGCAGCCGCGGCTTTCCCGGGGAGCTGTTTTTT
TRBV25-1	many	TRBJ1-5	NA	CASSKPAPPRERQPQHF	TGTGCCAGCAGTAAGCCGGCGCCTCCCAGGGAAAGACAGCCCCAGCATTTT
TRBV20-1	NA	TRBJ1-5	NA	CSARSRGRGNQPQHF	TGCAGTGCTAGAAGCAGGGGAAGGGGCAATCAGCCCCAGCATTTT
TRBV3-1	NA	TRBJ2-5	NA	CASSPRRRGGPQETQYF	TGTGCCAGCAGCCCCAGACGCAGGGGCGGTCCGCAAGAGACCCAGTACTTC
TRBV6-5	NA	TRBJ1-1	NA	CASSSNQGRWTEAFF	TGTGCCAGCAGTTCTAATCAGGGGCGGTGGACTGAAGCTTTCTTT
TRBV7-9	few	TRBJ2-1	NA	CASSLVWGPRYNEQFF	TGTGCCAGCAGCTTAGTATGGGGGCCCCGCTACAATGAGCAGTTCTTC
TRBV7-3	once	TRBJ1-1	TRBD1	CASSLRGWNTEAFF	TGTGCCAGCAGCCTCAGGGGGTGGAACACTGAAGCTTTCTTT